This T cell receptor beta chain is from a study of blood T cell repertoires in COVID-19. Sequenced by immunoSEQ multiplex PCR; TCRdb stores in-frame clones only, minus some. Of 230,000 or so clones listed, 88% are singletons. The CDR3 length is 14 residues. V was clipped by 6 bases and J by 1 base, with 13 bases between them. Germline CDR1 MDHEN, CDR2 SYDVKM. The sample taken for sequencing was PBMCs or T cells enriched from blood (not recorded which). The TCR was taken from a woman aged 45-65 years with acute COVID-19. J is TRBJ2-7 and V is TRBV28; D is unresolved. As DNA, the CDR3 is TGTGCCAGCAGCCCGTCGTTACAGTCCTACGAGCAGTACTTC. As protein: CASSPSLQSYEQYF. The full variable domain, its missing parts supplied by reference TRBV28 and TRBJ2-7, is DVKVTQSSRYLVKRTGEKVFLECVQDMDHENMFWYRQDPGLGLRLIYFSYDVKMKEKGDIPEGYSVSREKKERFSLILESASTNQTSMYLCASSPSLQSYEQYFGPGTRLTVT.